The entry below gives a single T cell receptor (beta chain) sequence along with its context. Its antigen remains unidentified. The sample comes from a study of persistence of HIV-infected CD4 T cells. Study-level findings and limits: Within sorted populations, more oligoclonal TCRs accompanied more oligoclonal proviruses. TCR analyses could not target the rare provirus-carrying CMV-responding cells.

This was the immunoSEQ version 4 assay in survey mode. The assay was immunoSEQ multiplex PCR, and TCRdb's table has in-frame clones only and misses some. The sample records around 28,000 clones, roughly 86% being singletons. Stimulation used approximately 9.5 ug/mL lysate from CMV-infected fibroblasts. Memory cells lacking CD40L and CD69 with high CD45RO were sorted. Donors had CD4+ T cell counts above 400 cells/uL and were CMV-seropositive. This CDR3 is 14 amino acids long. Unmatched junction bases numbered 0, after V lost 5 bases and J lost 0 bases. Germline loops: CDR1 SGHAT, CDR2 FQDESV (reference sequence).

Sequenced here: CD4+ T cells sorted from PBMCs after roughly 18-hour stimulation, sampled from a patient who received antiretroviral therapy. The rearrangement links TRBV11-1 to TRBJ1-4, with 7 bases lining up with TRBD1. The clonotype originates from an adult man with HIV who was CMV-seropositive. CDR3 DNA sequence: TGTGCCAGCAGCGGACAGGCAACTAATGAAAAACTGTTTTTT. Translated, it gives CASSGQATNEKLFF.